This is a list of T cell receptor beta chains from one sample in a study of shared clonotypes between healthy human individuals. This table comes from immunoSEQ multiplex PCR, and its TCRdb copy is limited to in-frame clones, with some not included. The sample yields over 2 million clones, about 95% seen once. Source material: naive CD8+ T cells sorted from blood. The receptors were sampled from a man aged 18 to 29 in good health. CDR3s include the opening cysteine and the closing phenylalanine or tryptophan. The order of the fields is V gene, J gene, CDR3 protein.

TRBV9	TRBJ2-3	CASSAFSGVTDTQYF
TRBV10-2	TRBJ1-4	CASSESGAGREKLFF
TRBV14	TRBJ2-7	CASSLTPGDSYEQYF
TRBV5-8	TRBJ1-2	CATRTRGLGNYGYTF
TRBV28	TRBJ2-1	CASSFLYNEQFF
TRBV27	TRBJ2-7	CASNVGQGGPYEQYF
TRBV29-1	TRBJ2-7	CSVEVRRTEPGIVNYEQYF
TRBV6-4	TRBJ1-1	CASSDAEAFF
TRBV29-1	TRBJ1-1	CSVSVASHTEAFF
TRBV5-1	TRBJ2-3	CASSLRADTQYF
TRBV19	TRBJ2-3	CASSIVAGSTDTQYF
TRBV5-1	TRBJ2-3	CASSLRLAGIHTDTQYF
TRBV7-7	TRBJ2-5	CASSKTGVQETQYF
TRBV6-5	TRBJ1-2	CASSYQGAGYYGYTF
TRBV4-1	TRBJ2-7	CASSQPGLAAYEQYF
TRBV30	TRBJ2-7	CAWAGTPWEQYF
TRBV5-1	TRBJ1-1	CASSDGQGNTEAFF
TRBV7-2	TRBJ2-5	CASSLGHSQETQYF
TRBV4-1	TRBJ2-5	CASSHLRETQYF
TRBV14	TRBJ2-1	CASSQDPLGLADSYNEQFF
TRBV9	TRBJ2-1	CASSVAESSYNEQFF
TRBV7-9	TRBJ2-7	CASSLWGGPGNYEQYF
TRBV30	TRBJ2-3	CAWPGQSTDTQYF
TRBV30	TRBJ2-1	CAWSASGLAVNNEQFF
TRBV6-1	TRBJ1-1	CASSEFANTEAFF
TRBV13	TRBJ1-4	CASSPRGHEGPPNEKLFF
TRBV7-6	TRBJ2-2	CASSLGLAGPTGELFF
TRBV6-5	TRBJ2-7	CASSYSSGSAYEQYF
TRBV7-6	TRBJ2-7	CASSPGSLVYYEQYF
TRBV27	TRBJ2-1	CASSLDPGGYNEQFF
TRBV4-2	TRBJ2-3	CASSLSGAGGQGTDTQYF
TRBV25-1	TRBJ2-7	CASSEWGTYEQYF
TRBV5-6	TRBJ1-5	CASSLVGAGREPQHF
TRBV28	TRBJ1-5	CASSFRGRNQPQHF
TRBV7-8	TRBJ2-7	CASSPASAGSYEQYF
TRBV15	TRBJ2-3	CATSMETATDTQYF
TRBV11-2	TRBJ2-3	CASSLVQGVKTDTQYF
TRBV30	TRBJ2-5	CAWSGGQGTETQYF
TRBV11-2	TRBJ2-7	CASSLVPDSYEQYF
TRBV19	TRBJ1-1	CASTATDREGTEAFF
TRBV5-6	TRBJ1-1	CASSLGGPGGSAFF
TRBV28	TRBJ1-4	CASTPTGFATNEKLFF
TRBV15	TRBJ1-3	CATSRDRGYGNTIYF
TRBV10-1	TRBJ2-7	CASSEFSRDSGRVSDYEQYF
TRBV7-2	TRBJ1-2	CAGSLDSPAGYTF
TRBV7-9	TRBJ1-4	CASSLKTEGFNEKLFF
TRBV6-6	TRBJ1-5	CASIGVSNQPQHF